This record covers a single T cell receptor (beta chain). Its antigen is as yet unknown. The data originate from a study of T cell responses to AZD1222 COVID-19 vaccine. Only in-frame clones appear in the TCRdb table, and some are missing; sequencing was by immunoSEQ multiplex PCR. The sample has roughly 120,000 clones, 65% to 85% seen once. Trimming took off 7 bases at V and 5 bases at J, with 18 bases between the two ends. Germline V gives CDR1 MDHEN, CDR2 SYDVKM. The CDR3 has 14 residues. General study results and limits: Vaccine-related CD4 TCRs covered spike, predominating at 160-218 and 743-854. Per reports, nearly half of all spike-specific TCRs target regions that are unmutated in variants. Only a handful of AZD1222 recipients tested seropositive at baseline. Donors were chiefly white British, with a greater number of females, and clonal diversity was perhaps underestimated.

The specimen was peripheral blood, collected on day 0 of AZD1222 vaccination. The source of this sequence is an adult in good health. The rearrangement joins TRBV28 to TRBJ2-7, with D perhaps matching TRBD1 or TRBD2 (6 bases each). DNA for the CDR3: TGTGCCAGCATTGGTGGGGGGCGTACCGACGAGCAGTACTTC. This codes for CASIGGGRTDEQYF.